This T cell receptor beta chain is from a study of response to subunit inactivated influenza vaccine. TCRdb fed the RT-PCR reads into MiXCR, producing one record per CDR3 protein. The sample consists of about 700,000 distinct CDR3 sequences, around 13% of them appearing once. The CDR3 is made up of 13 amino acids. Deletions cut 4 bases from V and 2 bases from J, with 9 bases between. Germline V gene data show CDR1 as MGHRA and CDR2 as YSYEKL. The chain joins TRBV4-1 to TRBJ2-7; D may be TRBD2 (5 bases). Sample: PBMCs from blood, taken 14 to 15 days before vaccination. This sequence originates from a man in his forties or fifties who received an inactivated influenza vaccine. The CDR3 DNA reads TGCGCCAGCAGCCCGGGATTCACCTACGAGCAGTACTTC. It codes for CASSPGFTYEQYF.